This is a list of T cell receptor beta chains from one sample in a study of CD8 T cells in Susac syndrome. From the immunoSEQ multiplex PCR reads, TCRdb called clonotypes with MiXCR, one entry per CDR3 protein. Of about 150,000 distinct CDR3 sequences listed, approximately 94% are singletons. The sequencing sample was made of CD4+ T cells from PBMCs. These receptors all stem from a human donor with Susac syndrome. CDR3s include the opening cysteine and the closing phenylalanine or tryptophan. Fields, in order: clone size, J gene, D gene, V gene, CDR3 DNA, CDR3 protein. A D gene is named only where the DNA matches it firmly. Clone size, where shown, is once, few, many, or a class for clones that have expanded.

once | TRBJ2-1 | . | TRBV6-5 | TGTGCCAGCAGTTACTCGGGGGGAGAGCAGTTCTTC | CASSYSGGEQFF
. | TRBJ2-6 | TRBD1 | TRBV20-1 | TGCAGTGCTACAGGGGGCTTCTCCGGGGCCAACGTCCTGACTTTC | CSATGGFSGANVLTF
. | TRBJ1-2 | TRBD1 | TRBV6-5 | TGTGCCACCGGAAGGCCCCAGGGGGCGAGCTATGGCTACACCTTC | CATGRPQGASYGYTF
. | TRBJ2-1 | . | TRBV20-1 | TGCAGTGCTAGAGGACTACTCTACAATGAGCAGTTCTTC | CSARGLLYNEQFF
. | TRBJ2-3 | TRBD2 | TRBV29-1 | TGCAGCGTTGTCGGCGGGCTAGCGGATCCCACAGATACGCAGTATTTT | CSVVGGLADPTDTQYF
. | TRBJ2-3 | . | TRBV18 | TGTGCCAGCTCACCTAGAACAGGGTTCACAGATACGCAGTATTTT | CASSPRTGFTDTQYF
. | TRBJ2-5 | . | TRBV5-1 | TGCGCCAGCAGCTTCAATTGGGGCCTACAAGAGACCCAGTACTTC | CASSFNWGLQETQYF
. | TRBJ1-5 | . | TRBV28 | TGTGCCAGCAATACGGGGGAGGGGGTCTCTCAGCCCCAGCATTTT | CASNTGEGVSQPQHF
. | TRBJ2-2 | . | TRBV7-9 | TGTGCCAGCAGCCACAGGGCCGGGGAGCTGTTTTTT | CASSHRAGELFF
once | TRBJ1-1 | . | TRBV18 | TGTGCCAGCTCACAGTCCCCGCGCACTGAAGCCTTCTTT | CASSQSPRTEAFF
once | TRBJ2-5 | TRBD1 | TRBV7-9 | TGTGCCAGCAGCCGCCGCCCCCGACAGGGCTGGCAAGAGACCCAGTACTTC | CASSRRPRQGWQETQYF
. | TRBJ2-3 | TRBD2 | TRBV6-2/TRBV6-3 | TGTGCCAGCAATGGGCGGGAGAGCAGGGCAGATACGCAGTATTTT | CASNGRESRADTQYF
. | TRBJ1-5 | TRBD1 | TRBV29-1 | TGCAGCGTTGAAGAGACAGGGTCCCCCCAGCATTTT | CSVEETGSPQHF
. | TRBJ2-5 | . | TRBV20-1 | TGCAGTGCCCTGGGACACGCCGCAGGGGTGGCCCAGTACTTC | CSALGHAAGVAQYF
. | TRBJ2-1 | . | TRBV20-1 | TGCAGTGCTGGGGACGTCTCGAGCTCCTACAATGAGCAGTTCTTC | CSAGDVSSSYNEQFF
. | TRBJ2-3 | TRBD2 | TRBV9 | TGTGCCAGCAGCGCGGTAGCGGGTAGCACAGATACGCAGTATTTT | CASSAVAGSTDTQYF
. | TRBJ1-4 | . | TRBV7-9 | TGTGCCAGCAGCTTACCGGCGTGGGCGAAAGCAACTAATGAAAAACTGTTTTTT | CASSLPAWAKATNEKLFF
. | TRBJ1-1 | . | TRBV28 | TGTGCCAGCAGTTTACACACCCGACTTGAAGCTTTCTTT | CASSLHTRLEAFF
. | TRBJ2-7 | . | TRBV2 | TGTGCCAGCAAGAGGGTCGTTAACTCCTACGAGCAGTACTTC | CASKRVVNSYEQYF
. | TRBJ1-2 | . | TRBV4-1 | TGCGCCAGCAGCCAAGAAAGGGGGTATGGCTACACCTTC | CASSQERGYGYTF
. | TRBJ2-1 | . | TRBV24-1 | TGTGCCACCAGTGATTTCCCTTACAATGAGCAGTTCTTC | CATSDFPYNEQFF
. | TRBJ2-3 | . | TRBV20-1 | TGCAGTGCATATCCAGATACGCAGTATTTT | CSAYPDTQYF
once | TRBJ2-7 | . | TRBV25-1 | TGTGCCAGCAGGGGCCAGGGGACCTACGAGCAGTACTTC | CASRGQGTYEQYF
once | TRBJ2-7 | . | TRBV14 | TGTGCCAGCAGCCCAAGTGGCGGGAACGAGCAGTACTTC | CASSPSGGNEQYF
. | TRBJ1-2 | . | TRBV5-1 | TGCGCCAGCAGAACAGGGAACGGCTACACCTTC | CASRTGNGYTF
. | TRBJ2-3 | . | TRBV6-6 | TGTGCCAGCAGTCCCCACTACCAATATGAGTATTTT | CASSPHYQYEYF
. | TRBJ2-3 | . | TRBV7-6 | TGTGCCAGCAGCTCCTTAGGGAGTTTATCAGATACGCAGTATTTT | CASSSLGSLSDTQYF
. | TRBJ2-1 | . | TRBV4-1 | TGCGCCAGCAGCCAAGATCTGGGTAGCCCCTACAATGAGCAGTTCTTC | CASSQDLGSPYNEQFF
. | TRBJ1-5 | . | TRBV5-8 | TGTGCCAGCAGCTTGGGGCTGGCGGTAGGAAATCAGCCCCAGCATTTT | CASSLGLAVGNQPQHF
. | TRBJ1-2 | . | TRBV5-1 | TGCGCCAGCAGCTTGGATTTGGGAAAGACAGGCTACACCTTC | CASSLDLGKTGYTF
. | TRBJ2-1 | . | TRBV14 | TGTGCCAGCAGTGCAGGGGGAGGGGTCAATGAGCAGTTCTTC | CASSAGGGVNEQFF
once | TRBJ1-2 | . | TRBV28 | TGTGCCAGCAGTACTGTTTTGGACAGCAACTATGGCTACACCTTC | CASSTVLDSNYGYTF
. | TRBJ2-5 | TRBD2 | TRBV5-1 | TGCGCCAGCAGCTTGGGACTAGCGGAACAAGAGACCCAGTACTTC | CASSLGLAEQETQYF
. | TRBJ2-5 | . | TRBV7-9 | TGTGCCAGCAGCGTAACAGTGGAGACCCAGTACTTC | CASSVTVETQYF
. | TRBJ1-4 | . | TRBV2 | TGTGCCAGCAGTGAAGCAGGGACGGGGAATGGAAAACTGTTTTTT | CASSEAGTGNGKLFF
. | TRBJ1-2 | . | TRBV25-1 | TGTGCCAGCAGTGAACAGGGTGGCTATGGCTACACCTTC | CASSEQGGYGYTF
. | TRBJ2-7 | . | TRBV6-5 | TGTGCCACCCGTGGGGTCGGATCCTACGAGCAGTACTTC | CATRGVGSYEQYF
. | TRBJ1-5 | TRBD1 | TRBV2 | TGTGCCAGCACTAGGGACAGTAGCAATCAGCCCCAGCATTTT | CASTRDSSNQPQHF
. | TRBJ2-5 | . | TRBV4-1 | TGCGCCAGCAGCCAAGAGGAGAAGACCCAGTACTTC | CASSQEEKTQYF
. | TRBJ2-5 | TRBD1 | TRBV7-9 | TGTGCCAGCAGCTTACCGGTCGGACAGGGATCCGGAGAGACCCAGTACTTC | CASSLPVGQGSGETQYF
. | TRBJ2-2 | . | TRBV20-1 | TGCAGTGCTAGTGGGGCCCCATACACCGGGGAGCTGTTTTTT | CSASGAPYTGELFF
. | TRBJ1-4 | . | TRBV7-9 | TGTGCCAGCAGCCACGGGCAGAATGAAAAACTGTTTTTT | CASSHGQNEKLFF